This is a list of T cell receptor beta chains from one sample in a study of regulatory dendritic cells for organ transplantation. Their specific antigens are unknown. Clones were sequenced by immunoSEQ multiplex PCR, and TCRdb holds only the in-frame ones, with some missing. The sample has roughly 5,800 clones, roughly 79% seen once. The sample was memory CD8+ T cells from blood cultured with regulatory dendritic cells. These receptors all come from a human donor in good health. Each CDR3 is given without its conserved first and last residue. Each record gives: V gene, CDR3 protein.

V: TRBV10-1
CDR3: ASSESVSHGRDTQY

V: TRBV2
CDR3: ASSEGGRAANYGYT

V: TRBV9
CDR3: ASSVGRNYNSPLH

V: TRBV27
CDR3: ASSFLEAAETQY

V: TRBV6-4
CDR3: ASSDGSGANVLT

V: TRBV6-5
CDR3: ASSYAVGTEAF

V: TRBV28
CDR3: ASSWLAGDNEQF

V: TRBV15
CDR3: ATSRVRESTDTQY

V: TRBV10-3
CDR3: AIRGTSGYNEQF

V: TRBV11-2
CDR3: ASSFQRGGNQETQY

V: TRBV4-1
CDR3: ASSHDPRSLDYNEQF

V: TRBV6-6
CDR3: ASSSLFGNQPQH

V: TRBV5-4
CDR3: ASSPRQGGSSPLH

V: TRBV27
CDR3: ASSLTSGQETQY

V: TRBV28
CDR3: ASSSPVRSADQPQH

V: TRBV14
CDR3: ASSQVGGDTQY

V: TRBV20-1
CDR3: SAPVGIEQY

V: TRBV7-9
CDR3: ASSFDRVGYT

V: TRBV4-3
CDR3: ASSQEEGRGELF

V: TRBV7-3
CDR3: ASSSGLAGEETQY

V: TRBV29-1
CDR3: SVVGLGENIQY

V: TRBV27
CDR3: ASRLAGGYEQY

V: TRBV7-9
CDR3: ASSLWKEGTYEQY

V: TRBV6-4
CDR3: ASRPQGGDTDTQY

V: TRBV9
CDR3: ASSYGGARSTEAF

V: TRBV6-4
CDR3: ASSEGPRSSGELF

V: TRBV7-9
CDR3: ASSFLGNEQF

V: TRBV7-8
CDR3: ASSLDPGELF

V: TRBV11-2
CDR3: ASSLGSSGTGYQPQH

V: TRBV4-1
CDR3: ASSQVDHINSPLH

V: TRBV27
CDR3: ASSFPGGNEQF

V: TRBV6-4
CDR3: ASSGQGDTGELF

V: TRBV5-4
CDR3: ASSSQLWGYT

V: TRBV19
CDR3: ASSSGLSGEQF

V: TRBV5-6
CDR3: ASRPNRDGTTGELF

V: TRBV5-5
CDR3: ASSTRDREVPDTQY

V: TRBV15
CDR3: ATRADFSNQPQH

V: TRBV9
CDR3: ASRGGFGGSPDTQY

V: TRBV5-3
CDR3: ASSLESSYNEQF

V: TRBV19
CDR3: ASSMDSYEQY

V: TRBV6-5
CDR3: ASSGSGKSGGYT

V: TRBV4-1
CDR3: ASSLQENTGELF

V: TRBV25-1
CDR3: ASSSTYTGELF

V: TRBV30
CDR3: AWRGPNYNEQF

V: TRBV29-1
CDR3: SAGSDGTNEKLF

V: TRBV9
CDR3: ASSVLQTHPNTEAF

V: TRBV4-3
CDR3: ASSQEVPGTGGYGYT

V: TRBV9
CDR3: ASSVDGWGNEQF

V: TRBV19
CDR3: ASSIEDSSSYEQY

V: TRBV7-9
CDR3: ASSADPGEQY

V: TRBV18
CDR3: ASSQARMGGSLSGYT

V: TRBV16
CDR3: ASSQTRGRGYT

V: TRBV6-6
CDR3: ASSRQENTEAF

V: TRBV5-6
CDR3: ASSLVREGTDTQY

V: TRBV27
CDR3: ASSLGPGLNSPLH

V: TRBV7-9
CDR3: ASSPGTGSGDYEQY

V: TRBV15
CDR3: ATSRDLSRQETQY

V: TRBV19
CDR3: ASSSGQNTEAF

V: TRBV4-1
CDR3: ASSPTGDPNQPQH

V: TRBV11-2
CDR3: ASNQYAGLGYEQY